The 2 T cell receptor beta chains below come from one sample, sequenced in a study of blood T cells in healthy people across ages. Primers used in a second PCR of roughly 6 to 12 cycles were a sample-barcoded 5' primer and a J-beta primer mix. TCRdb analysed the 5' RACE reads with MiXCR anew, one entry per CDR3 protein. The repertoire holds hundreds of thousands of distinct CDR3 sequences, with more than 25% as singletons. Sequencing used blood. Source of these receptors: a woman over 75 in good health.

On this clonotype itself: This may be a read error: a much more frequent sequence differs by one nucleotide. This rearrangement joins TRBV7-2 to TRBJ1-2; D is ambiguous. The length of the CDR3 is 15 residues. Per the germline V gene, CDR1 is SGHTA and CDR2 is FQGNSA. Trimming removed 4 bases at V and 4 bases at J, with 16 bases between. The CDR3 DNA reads TGTGCCAGCAGCTCCGGCCCGATTGTCGTCTATGGCTACACCTTC. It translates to CASSSGPIVVYGYTF.

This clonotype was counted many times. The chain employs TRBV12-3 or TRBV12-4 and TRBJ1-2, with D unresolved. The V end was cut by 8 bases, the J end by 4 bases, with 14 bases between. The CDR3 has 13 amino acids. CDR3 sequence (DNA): TGTGCCAGCGCCCCGAACAGCTTCTATGGCTACACCTTC. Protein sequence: CASAPNSFYGYTF.